This TCR beta chain was profiled in a study of yellow fever vaccine responses in identical twins. A single count supports this clonotype. What it binds is not known. Notes on the study in general: Twins' vaccine T cell response reportedly seemed partly convergent, partly personalized.

TCRdb recomputed calls from the RT-PCR reads with MiXCR, one row per CDR3 protein. Among 4,500 to 5,500 distinct CDR3 sequences, 70% to 90% were seen once, and the ten largest hold 3%. This CDR3 is 16 amino acids long. CDR1 is SEHNR, CDR2 FQNEAQ, per germline (reference sequence). Deletions cut 5 bases from V and 5 bases from J, with 18 bases between. Sequences were derived from T cells from blood (PBMCs), unsorted or a sorted subset (not recorded which), sampled before or after yellow fever vaccination (not recorded which). The origin of this receptor is a woman aged 18-35 years who received the yellow fever vaccine. The V and J genes are TRBV7-9 and TRBJ1-4; no definite D call. CDR3 loop: CASSPRPWTGNEKLFF. Here the CDR3 DNA reads TGTGCCAGCAGCCCAAGGCCGTGGACGGGGAATGAAAAACTGTTTTTT.